The source of this T cell receptor beta chain is a study of cytomegalovirus exposure and HLA in healthy donors. Amplification used 60 Vbeta primers and 13 Jbeta primers. The table came from immunoSEQ multiplex PCR; TCRdb's copy has only in-frame clones and leaves some out. Of roughly 170,000 clones in the sample, 75% to 90% were seen once. CDR3 length equals 15 residues. The germline V and J ends were trimmed by 3 bases and 6 bases, with 17 bases remaining between them. Per the germline V gene, CDR1 is KGHSH and CDR2 is LQKENI. The J gene is TRBJ1-2, the V gene TRBV18; D might be TRBD1 (5 bases). Sequencing input: PBMCs. The sequence derives from a man in his fifties in good health and CMV-seronegative. The CDR3 sequence is CASSPQTAGEHGYTF. The CDR3 DNA follows: TGTGCCAGCTCACCCCAAACGGCGGGGGAGCATGGCTACACCTTC.